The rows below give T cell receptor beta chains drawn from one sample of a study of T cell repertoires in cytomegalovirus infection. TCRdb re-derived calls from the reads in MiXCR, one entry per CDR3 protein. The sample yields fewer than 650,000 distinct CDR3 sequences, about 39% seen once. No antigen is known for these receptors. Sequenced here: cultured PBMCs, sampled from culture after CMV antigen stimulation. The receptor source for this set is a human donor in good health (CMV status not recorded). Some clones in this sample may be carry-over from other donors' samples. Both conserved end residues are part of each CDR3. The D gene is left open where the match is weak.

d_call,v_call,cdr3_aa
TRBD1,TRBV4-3,CASSQPTGSNYGYTF
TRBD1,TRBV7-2,CASSPGQGRDGYTF
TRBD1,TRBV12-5,CASGGGQGHEQFF
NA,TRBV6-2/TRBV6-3,CATARRENEKLFF
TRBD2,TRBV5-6,CASSRITSGRRETQYF
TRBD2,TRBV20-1,CSARPSSGGGTQYF
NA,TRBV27,CASKGSLISSYEQYF
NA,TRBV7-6,CASSSWGDSTDTQYF
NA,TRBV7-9,CASSFSGGVNSPLHF
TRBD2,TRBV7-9,CASSYPGTSGREPYNEQFF